Following are 15 T cell receptor beta chains from one sample sequenced in a study of tumor-infiltrating lymphocytes in primary liver carcinoma. For each extraction, RNA and DNA were obtained together from approximately 20-30 mg of unsorted bulk tissue. cDNA specific to TCR beta was made from around 530 ng of total RNA, with a constant-region primer employed for priming. Construction of TCR beta libraries relied on three successive nested multiplex PCR rounds employing slightly modified ARM-PCR. The first two PCR rounds used TRBV1-TRBV30 forward primers with a C-beta reverse primer, 9 to 11 cycles each. TCRdb analysed the multiplex PCR reads with MiXCR anew, one entry per CDR3 protein. The sample has about 200,000 distinct CDR3 sequences, around 85% seen once. Sequenced sample: tumor tissue from primary liver carcinoma. These receptors were taken from a man in his forties with primary liver carcinoma and hepatitis B virus infection.

J is TRBJ1-1 and V is TRBV28; a possible D gene is TRBD1 (5 bases). Germline lookup yields CDR1 MDHEN and CDR2 SYDVKM. Trimming cost V 8 bases and J 3 bases, with 16 bases left between them. This CDR3 spans 14 amino acids. This CDR3 reads CASFNTPGYTEAFF. CDR3 bases: TGTGCCAGCTTCAACACTCCAGGGTACACTGAAGCTTTCTTT.

The rearrangement joins TRBV6-5 to TRBJ2-3; D is unclear. V was shortened by 6 bases and J by 3 bases, with 16 bases between the two germline ends. Germline V gene sequence: CDR1 MNHEY, CDR2 SVGAGI. This CDR3 has 15 residues. CDR3 bases: TGTGCCAGCAGGGGAACAAGGGTACCAACAGATACGCAGTATTTT. This codes for CASRGTRVPTDTQYF.

Points on this clonotype: The junction differs from germline at one of its ends, possibly a read error. The chain employs TRBV6-1 and TRBJ2-2; tentative D call: TRBD2 (5 bases). The germline V gene has CDR1 MNHNS and CDR2 SASEGT. This CDR3 region has 14 residues. CDR3 nucleotides: TGTGCCAGCAAGACTGTAACTAACACCGGGGAACTGTTTTTT. Protein: CASKTVTNTGELFF.

V and J are TRBV4-1 and TRBJ1-6; TRBD1 matches at 9 bases. The CDR3 is 17 residues long. V lost 0 bases, J lost 15 bases, and 15 bases stayed unmatched. CDR1 and CDR2 (germline): MGHRA, YSYEKL. The CDR3 DNA follows: TGCGCCAGCAGCCAAGATCGGGGACAGGGCCGGAATCCACACCTCCACTTT. This codes for CASSQDRGQGRNPHLHF.

The chain employs TRBV12-3 or TRBV12-4 and TRBJ1-4; TRBD1 might be the D (6 bases). This CDR3 spans 14 amino acids. The CDR3 DNA is TGTTTCAGCGGATTGACAGAGGGGGGTGAAAAACTGTTTTTT. Amino acids: CFSGLTEGGEKLFF.

As for this clonotype: Being one base from a much bigger clone, this may be a read error. The chain couples TRBV28 to TRBJ1-6; D ambiguous. This CDR3 comprises 14 residues. Germline V gene data show CDR1 as MDHEN and CDR2 as SYDVKM. CDR3 in DNA: TGTGTCATCCCGGGGAGCTCCTATAATTCACCCCTCCACTTT. Its translation is CVIPGSSYNSPLHF.

About this clonotype itself: The CDR3 carries no conserved terminal phenylalanine or tryptophan, so it likely arises from a read error. The chain uses TRBV6-2 or TRBV6-3 and TRBJ2-7; D unresolved. CDR1 and CDR2 from the germline V gene are MNHEY and SVGEGT. The V end was cut by 0 bases, the J end by 3 bases, with 15 bases between. The CDR3 sequence is 16 residues long. CDR3 sequence: CASSYSTQGNRYEQYS. Written as DNA, the CDR3 is TGTGCCAGCAGTTACTCGACACAAGGGAATCGCTACGAGCAGTACTCC.

With regard to this clonotype: This may be a read error, as it is one base from a much larger clone. V usage is TRBV28 and J usage is TRBJ1-1; unclear D gene. Germline V gives CDR1 MDHEN, CDR2 SYDVKM. V was shortened by 10 bases and J by 3 bases, with 15 bases between the two germline ends. The CDR3 extends over 13 amino acids. This CDR3 is CAIKTLTDTEAFF. In nucleotides, the CDR3 is TGTGCCATCAAGACCCTTACGGACACTGAAGCTTTCTTT.

This clonotype was picked up one time. CDR3 sequence: CASSYDGRTSEINEQYF. DNA of the CDR3: TGTGCCAGCAGTTACGATGGGAGGACCAGCGAGATCAACGAGCAGTACTTC. The gene calls are TRBV6-2 or TRBV6-3 and TRBJ2-7; D is perhaps TRBD2 (6 bases). Trimming removed 2 bases from V and 5 bases from J, with 22 bases in between. CDR3 length: 17 residues. The germline V gene encodes CDR1 MNHEY and CDR2 SVGEGT.

This clonotype was picked up many times. The gene calls are TRBV20-1 and TRBJ2-3; D unresolved. This CDR3 has 12 residues. Germline V gene sequence: CDR1 DFQATT, CDR2 SNEGSKA (reference sequence). Trimming removed 1 base at V and 2 bases at J, with 4 bases between. The CDR3 bases are TGCAGTGCTAGAGGCGACACAGATACGCAGTATTTT. Translation gives CSARGDTDTQYF.

This clonotype turned up a few times. Germline and junction disagree at one end, which may indicate a read error. This chain uses TRBV11-3 with TRBJ1-5; D possibly corresponds to TRBD1 (5 bases). Germline-derived CDR1 and CDR2 are SGHNT and YENEEA. This CDR3 has 14 amino acids. This chain's CDR3 is CTSSDSYSNQPQHF. CDR3 nucleotides: TGTACCAGCAGTGACAGCTATAGTAATCAGCCCCAGCATTTT.

J is TRBJ1-1 and V is TRBV12-3 or TRBV12-4; weak D call: TRBD1 (5 bases). Trimming took off 9 bases at V and 5 bases at J, with 16 bases between the two ends. The CDR3 is 13 residues long. This CDR3 is CASNSSGLTEAFF. The CDR3 nucleotides read TGTGCCAGTAACTCTTCAGGGTTGACTGAAGCTTTCTTT.

This clonotype was recorded only once. The junction departs from the called germline gene at one end, perhaps through a read error. The chain carries TRBV11-2 and TRBJ1-1, with D unresolved. CDR3 length: 13 amino acids. Germline lookup yields CDR1 SGHAT and CDR2 FQNNGV. The DNA for the CDR3 is TGTGCCATCAGCTTAATTCTTGACACTGAAGCTTTCTTT. Encoded protein: CAISLILDTEAFF.

A few counts support this clonotype. A much larger clone is a single base away; this may be a read error. Given the absence of the conserved phenylalanine or tryptophan at the CDR3 end, a read error is likely. The rearrangement uses TRBV29-1 and TRBJ2-3; unclear D gene. V was clipped by 4 bases and J by 1 base, with 6 bases between them. Germline values: CDR1 SQVTM, CDR2 ANQGSEA. The CDR3 is 12 amino acids. The CDR3 coding sequence is TGCAGCGTTGTGATGGGCACAGATACGCAGTATTAT. This encodes CSVVMGTDTQYY.

A note on this clonotype: At one end the junction does not follow the germline gene, possibly because of a read error. The chain is built from TRBV12-3 or TRBV12-4 and TRBJ2-1; TRBD1 might be the D (5 bases). This CDR3 contains 15 residues. For the CDR3, the DNA is TGTGTCAGCAGTATCATCATGGGGCTCGGGAATGAGCAGTTCTTC. Translated: CVSSIIMGLGNEQFF.